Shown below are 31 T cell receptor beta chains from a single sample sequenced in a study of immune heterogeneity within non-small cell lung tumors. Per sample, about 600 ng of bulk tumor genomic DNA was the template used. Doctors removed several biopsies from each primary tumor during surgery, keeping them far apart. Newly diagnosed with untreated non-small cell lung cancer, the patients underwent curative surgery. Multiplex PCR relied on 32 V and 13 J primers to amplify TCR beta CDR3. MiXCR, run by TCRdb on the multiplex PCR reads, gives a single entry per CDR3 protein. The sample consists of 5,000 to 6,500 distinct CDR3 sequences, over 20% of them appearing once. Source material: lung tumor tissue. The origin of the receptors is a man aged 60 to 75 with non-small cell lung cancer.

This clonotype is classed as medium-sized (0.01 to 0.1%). CDR3 in amino acids: CASSTQAGNTIYF. As DNA, the CDR3 is TGTGCCAGCTCTACCCAGGCCGGAAACACCATATATTTT. The chain links TRBV2 to TRBJ1-3, with no clear D. The CDR3 is made up of 13 amino acids. The germline CDR1 and CDR2 sequences are SNHLY and FYNNEI. The V end lost 8 bases, the J end lost 4 bases, and 12 bases lay between the germline ends.

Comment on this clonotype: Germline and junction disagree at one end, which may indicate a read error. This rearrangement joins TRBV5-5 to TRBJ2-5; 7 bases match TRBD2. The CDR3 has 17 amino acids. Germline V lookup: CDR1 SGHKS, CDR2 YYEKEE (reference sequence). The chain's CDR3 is CASRPTAGLTNQESQYF. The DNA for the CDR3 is TGTGCCAGCAGGCCAACCGCGGGACTAACGAATCAAGAGTCCCAGTACTTC. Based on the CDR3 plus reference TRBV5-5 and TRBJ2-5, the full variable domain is DAGVTQSPTHLIKTRGQQVTLRCSPISGHKSVSWYQQVLGQGPQFIFQYYEKEERGRGNFPDRFSARQFPNYSSELNVNALLLGDSALYLCASRPTAGLTNQESQYFGPGTRLLVL.

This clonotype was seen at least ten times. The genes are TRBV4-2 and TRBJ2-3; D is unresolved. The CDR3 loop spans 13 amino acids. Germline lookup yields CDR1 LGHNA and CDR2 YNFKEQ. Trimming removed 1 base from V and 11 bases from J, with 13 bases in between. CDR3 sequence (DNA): TGTGCCAGCAGCCAAGGGGCCGAGACGATGCAGTATTTT. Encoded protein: CASSQGAETMQYF.

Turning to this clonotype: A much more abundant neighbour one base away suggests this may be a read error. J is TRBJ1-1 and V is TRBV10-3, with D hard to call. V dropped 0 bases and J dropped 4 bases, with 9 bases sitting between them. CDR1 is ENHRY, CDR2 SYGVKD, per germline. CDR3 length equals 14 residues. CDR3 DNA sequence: TGTGCCATCAGTGAGTCGCCGAAGCGCACTGAAGCTTTCTTT. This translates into CAISESPKRTEAFF.

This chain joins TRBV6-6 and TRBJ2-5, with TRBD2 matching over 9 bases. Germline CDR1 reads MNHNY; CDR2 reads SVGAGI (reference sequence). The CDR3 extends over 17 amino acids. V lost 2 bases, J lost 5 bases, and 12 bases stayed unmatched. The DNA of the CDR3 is TGTGCCAGCAGTTACGTAGCGGGAGACTCCCCGGGGGAGACCCAGTACTTC. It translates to CASSYVAGDSPGETQYF.

CDR3 amino acids: CSARLGESQYF. In nucleotides, the CDR3 is TGCAGTGCTAGATTAGGCGAGTCCCAGTACTTC. This chain connects TRBV20-1 to TRBJ2-5, with D hard to call. Deletions cut 2 bases from V and 9 bases from J, with 10 bases between. Germline V gene data show CDR1 as DFQATT and CDR2 as SNEGSKA (reference sequence). This CDR3 has 11 residues.

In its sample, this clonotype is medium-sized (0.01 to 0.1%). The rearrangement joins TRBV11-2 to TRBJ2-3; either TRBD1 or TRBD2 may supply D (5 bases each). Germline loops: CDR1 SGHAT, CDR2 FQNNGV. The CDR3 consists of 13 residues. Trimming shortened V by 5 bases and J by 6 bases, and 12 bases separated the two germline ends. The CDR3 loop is CASSGTGGDTQYF. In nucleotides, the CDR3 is TGTGCCAGCAGCGGGACCGGCGGCGATACGCAGTATTTT.

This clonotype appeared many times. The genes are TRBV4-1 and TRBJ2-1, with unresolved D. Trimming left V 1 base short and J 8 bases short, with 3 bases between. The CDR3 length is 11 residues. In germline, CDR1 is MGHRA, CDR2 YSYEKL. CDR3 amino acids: CASSQVDEQFF. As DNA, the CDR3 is TGCGCCAGCAGCCAAGTAGATGAGCAGTTCTTC.

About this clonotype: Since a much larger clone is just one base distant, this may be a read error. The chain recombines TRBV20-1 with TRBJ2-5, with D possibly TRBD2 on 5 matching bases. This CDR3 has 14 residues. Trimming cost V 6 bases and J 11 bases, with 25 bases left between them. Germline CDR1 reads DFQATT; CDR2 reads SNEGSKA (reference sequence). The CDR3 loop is CSARLRRSPTTQYF. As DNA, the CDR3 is TGCAGTGCGCGACTAAGGCGGTCACCCACCACACAGTACTTC.

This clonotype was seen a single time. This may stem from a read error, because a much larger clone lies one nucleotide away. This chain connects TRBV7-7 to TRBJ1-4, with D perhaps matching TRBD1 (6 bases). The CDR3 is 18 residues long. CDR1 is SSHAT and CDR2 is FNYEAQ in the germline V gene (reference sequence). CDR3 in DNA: TGTGCTAGCAGCCAAAACTTCCCGGTACAGGGAAACAATGAAAAACTGTTTTTT. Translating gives CASSQNFPVQGNNEKLFF.

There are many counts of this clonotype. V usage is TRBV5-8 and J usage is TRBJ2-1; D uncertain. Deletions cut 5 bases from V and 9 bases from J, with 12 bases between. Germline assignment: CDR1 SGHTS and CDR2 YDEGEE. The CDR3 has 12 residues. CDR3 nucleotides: TGTGCCAGCAGTTTGCTTCCAGCTGAGCAGTTCTTC. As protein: CASSLLPAEQFF.

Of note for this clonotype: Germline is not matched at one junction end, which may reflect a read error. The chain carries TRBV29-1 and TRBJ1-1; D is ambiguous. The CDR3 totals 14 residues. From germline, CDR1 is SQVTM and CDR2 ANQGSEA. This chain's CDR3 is CRVENRTVNTEAFF. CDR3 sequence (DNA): TGCAGAGTTGAAAATAGAACGGTGAACACTGAAGCTTTCTTT.

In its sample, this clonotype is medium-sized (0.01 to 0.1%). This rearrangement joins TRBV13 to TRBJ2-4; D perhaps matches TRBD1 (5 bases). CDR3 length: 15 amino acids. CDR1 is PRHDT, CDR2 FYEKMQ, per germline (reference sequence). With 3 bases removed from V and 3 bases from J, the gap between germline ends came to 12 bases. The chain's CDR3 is CASSFRERGKNIQYF. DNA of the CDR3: TGTGCCAGCAGCTTCAGGGAAAGGGGCAAAAACATTCAGTACTTC.

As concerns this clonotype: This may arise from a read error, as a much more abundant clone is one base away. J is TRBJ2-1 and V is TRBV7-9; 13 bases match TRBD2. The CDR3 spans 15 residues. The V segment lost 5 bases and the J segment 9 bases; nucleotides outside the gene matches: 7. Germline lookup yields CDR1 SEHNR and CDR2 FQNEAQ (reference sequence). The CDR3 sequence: CASSAGLAGISEQFF. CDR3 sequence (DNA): TGTGCCAGCAGCGCGGGACTAGCGGGAATCAGTGAGCAGTTCTTC.

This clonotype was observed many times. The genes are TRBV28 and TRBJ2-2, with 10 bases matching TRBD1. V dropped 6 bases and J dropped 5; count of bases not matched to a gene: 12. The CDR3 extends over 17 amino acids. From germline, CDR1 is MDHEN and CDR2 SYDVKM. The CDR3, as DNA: TGTGCCAGCAGCCACCTCGTGGGGACAGGGGCAACCGGGGAGCTGTTTTTT. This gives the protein CASSHLVGTGATGELFF.

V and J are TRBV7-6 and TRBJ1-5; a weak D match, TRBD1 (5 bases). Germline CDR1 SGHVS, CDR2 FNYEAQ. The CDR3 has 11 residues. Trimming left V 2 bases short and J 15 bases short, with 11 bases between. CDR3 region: CASSLRDPRHF. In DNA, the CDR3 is TGTGCCAGCAGCTTAAGGGACCCGAGGCATTTT.

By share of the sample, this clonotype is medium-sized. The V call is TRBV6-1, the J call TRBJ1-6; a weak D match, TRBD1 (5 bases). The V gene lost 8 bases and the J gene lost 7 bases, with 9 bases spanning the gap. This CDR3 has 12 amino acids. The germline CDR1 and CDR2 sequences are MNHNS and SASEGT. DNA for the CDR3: TGTGCCAGCCGGGACGGAAATTCACCCCTCCACTTT. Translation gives CASRDGNSPLHF.

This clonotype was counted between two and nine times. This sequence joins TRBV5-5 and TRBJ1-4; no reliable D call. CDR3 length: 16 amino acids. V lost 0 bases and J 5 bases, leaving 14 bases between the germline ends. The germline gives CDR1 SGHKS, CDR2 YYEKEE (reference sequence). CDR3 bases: TGTGCCAGCAGCTTGGGGACCAACGGGGAAAATGAAAAACTGTTTTTT. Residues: CASSLGTNGENEKLFF.

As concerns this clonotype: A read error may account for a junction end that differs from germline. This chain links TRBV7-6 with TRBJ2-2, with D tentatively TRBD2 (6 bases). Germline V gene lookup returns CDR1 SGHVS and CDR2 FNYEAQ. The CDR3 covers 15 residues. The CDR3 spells CDSSSDYANTGELFF. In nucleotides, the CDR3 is TGTGACAGCAGCTCGGACTATGCGAACACCGGGGAGCTGTTTTTT. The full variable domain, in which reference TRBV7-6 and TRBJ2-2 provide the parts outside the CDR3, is GAGVSQSPRYKVTKRGQDVALRCDPISGHVSLYWYRQALGQGPEFLTYFNYEAQQDKSGLPNDRFSAERPEGSISTLTIQRTEQRDSAMYRCDSSSDYANTGELFFGEGSRLTVL.

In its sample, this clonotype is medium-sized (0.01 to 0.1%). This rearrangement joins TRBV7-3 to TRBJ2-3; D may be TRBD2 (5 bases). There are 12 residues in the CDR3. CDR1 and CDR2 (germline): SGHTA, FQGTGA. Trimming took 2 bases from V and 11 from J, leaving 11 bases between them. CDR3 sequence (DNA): TGTGCCAGCAGCTTATCTGACGGGGTGCAGTATTTT. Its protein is CASSLSDGVQYF.

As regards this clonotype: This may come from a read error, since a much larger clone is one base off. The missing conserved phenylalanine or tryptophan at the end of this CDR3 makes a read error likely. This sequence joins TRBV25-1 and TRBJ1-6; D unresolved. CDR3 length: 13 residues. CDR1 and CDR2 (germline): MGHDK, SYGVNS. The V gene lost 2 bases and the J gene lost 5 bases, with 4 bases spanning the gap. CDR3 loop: CASSEINNSPLHS. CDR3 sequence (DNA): TGTGCCAGCAGTGAAATTAATAATTCACCCCTCCACTCT.

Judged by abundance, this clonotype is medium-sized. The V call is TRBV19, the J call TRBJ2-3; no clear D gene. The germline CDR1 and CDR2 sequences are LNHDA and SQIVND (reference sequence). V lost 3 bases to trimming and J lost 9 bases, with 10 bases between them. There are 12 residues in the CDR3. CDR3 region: CASSIQESTQYF. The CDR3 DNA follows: TGTGCCAGTAGTATTCAGGAGTCGACGCAGTATTTT.

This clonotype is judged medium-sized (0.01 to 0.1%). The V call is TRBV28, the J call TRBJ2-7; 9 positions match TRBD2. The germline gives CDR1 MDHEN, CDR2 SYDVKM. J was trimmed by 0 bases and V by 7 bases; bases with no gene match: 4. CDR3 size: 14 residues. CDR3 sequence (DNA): TGTGCCAGCATTTATAGCGGGAGCTCCTACGAGCAGTACTTC. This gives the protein CASIYSGSSYEQYF.

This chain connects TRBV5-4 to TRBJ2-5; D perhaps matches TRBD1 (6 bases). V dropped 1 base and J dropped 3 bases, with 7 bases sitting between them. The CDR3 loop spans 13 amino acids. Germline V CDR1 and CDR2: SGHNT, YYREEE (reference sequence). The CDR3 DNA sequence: TGTGCCAGCAGCTTGTACAGGGAAGAGACCCAGTACTTC. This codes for CASSLYREETQYF.

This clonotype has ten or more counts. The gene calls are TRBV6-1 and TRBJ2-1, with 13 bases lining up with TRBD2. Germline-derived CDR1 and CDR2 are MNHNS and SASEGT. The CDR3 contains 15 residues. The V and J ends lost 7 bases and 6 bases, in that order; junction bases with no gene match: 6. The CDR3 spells CASTKLAGGGNEQFF. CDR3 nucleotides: TGTGCCAGCACTAAACTAGCGGGGGGGGGCAATGAGCAGTTCTTC.

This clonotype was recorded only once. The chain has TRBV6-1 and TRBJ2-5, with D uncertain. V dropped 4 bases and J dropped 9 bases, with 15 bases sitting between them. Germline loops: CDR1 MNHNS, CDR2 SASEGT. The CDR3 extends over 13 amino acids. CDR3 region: CASSVGNLTPQYF. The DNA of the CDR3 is TGTGCCAGCAGTGTAGGGAATCTCACCCCCCAGTACTTC.

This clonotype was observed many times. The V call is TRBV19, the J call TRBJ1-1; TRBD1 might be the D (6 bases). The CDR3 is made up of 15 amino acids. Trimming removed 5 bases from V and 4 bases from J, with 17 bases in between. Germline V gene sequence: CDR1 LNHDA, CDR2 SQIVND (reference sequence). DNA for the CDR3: TGTGCCAGTAGTCTGTTGGGAAAAGGGGGCACTGAAGCTTTCTTT. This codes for CASSLLGKGGTEAFF.

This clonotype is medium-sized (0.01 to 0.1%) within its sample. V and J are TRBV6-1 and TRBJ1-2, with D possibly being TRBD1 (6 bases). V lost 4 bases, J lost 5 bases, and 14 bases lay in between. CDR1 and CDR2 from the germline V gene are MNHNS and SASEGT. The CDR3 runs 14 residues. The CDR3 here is CASSAGTNYYGYTF. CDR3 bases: TGTGCCAGCAGTGCCGGGACAAATTATTATGGCTACACCTTC.

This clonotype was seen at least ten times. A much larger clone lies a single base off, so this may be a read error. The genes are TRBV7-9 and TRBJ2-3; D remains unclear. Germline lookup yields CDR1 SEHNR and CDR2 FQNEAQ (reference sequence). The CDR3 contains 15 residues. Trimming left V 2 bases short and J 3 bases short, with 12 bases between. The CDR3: CASSLLVGPTDTQYF. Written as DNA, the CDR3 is TGTGCCAGCAGCTTACTAGTAGGACCGACAGATACGCAGTATTTT. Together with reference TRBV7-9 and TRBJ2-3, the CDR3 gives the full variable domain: DTGVSQNPRHKITKRGQNVTFRCDPISEHNRLYWYRQTLGQGPEFLTYFQNEAQLEKSRLLSDRFSAERPKGSFSTLEIQRTEQGDSAMYLCASSLLVGPTDTQYFGPGTRLTVL.

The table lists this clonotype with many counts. In DNA form, the CDR3 reads TGTGCCAGCAGCTTGGACTTCTTCCGGAGTGAAGCTTTCTTT. Its protein is CASSLDFFRSEAFF. This chain connects TRBV5-5 to TRBJ1-1; D is uncertain. The CDR3 runs 14 residues. Germline values: CDR1 SGHKS, CDR2 YYEKEE (reference sequence). Between the trimmed V and J ends, which lost 0 bases and 7 bases, there was a span of 13 bases.

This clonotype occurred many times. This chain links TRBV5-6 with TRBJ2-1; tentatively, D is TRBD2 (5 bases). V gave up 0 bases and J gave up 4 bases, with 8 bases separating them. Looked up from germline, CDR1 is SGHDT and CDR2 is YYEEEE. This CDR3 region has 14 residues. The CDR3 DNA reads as TGTGCCAGCAGCTTGGTAGCGAGTTACAATGAGCAGTTCTTC. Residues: CASSLVASYNEQFF.